These 3 T cell receptor beta chains came from one sample sequenced in a study of brain metastases from non-small cell lung cancer (dated by TCRdb to the late 2010s). Library preparation employed the immunoSEQ multiplex PCR assay. Not all clones reach the TCRdb copy of this immuneACCESS table, which keeps in-frame sequences only. Checked studies attribute under half of the gap to unresolved V genes and leave the rest unexplained. The sample yields approximately 2,700 clones; roughly 88% were counted once. The leading ten clones occupy approximately 4.4% of the sample. Sequencing was done on a sample of primary lung tumor tissue. The sample's cell subset or site label, in plain terms: primary lung tumor paired with brain metastasis. Source of these receptors: a donor at least 40 years old with non-small cell lung cancer.

The V gene is TRBV2, the J gene TRBJ2-7; 7 nucleotides line up with TRBD2. The CDR3 is 17 amino acids. Trimming took 7 bases from V and 2 from J; bases not matched to a gene: 17. CDR1 and CDR2 from the germline V gene are SNHLY and FYNNEI. This chain's CDR3 is CASNGAASGTTPYEQYF. CDR3 in DNA: TGTGCCAGCAATGGGGCGGCTAGCGGAACAACGCCCTACGAGCAGTACTTC.

The chain joins TRBV11-3 to TRBJ2-7, with D uncertain. The V end was cut by 3 bases, the J end by 2 bases, with 11 bases between. The CDR3 has 14 residues. Germline lookup yields CDR1 SGHNT and CDR2 YENEEA. The CDR3 loop is CASSLPGGPYEQYF. CDR3 DNA sequence: TGTGCCAGCAGCTTGCCAGGCGGCCCCTACGAGCAGTACTTC.

The chain is built from TRBV27 and TRBJ2-5, with 13 nucleotides matching TRBD2. This CDR3 comprises 18 residues. Trimming cost V 6 bases and J 5 bases; bases outside gene matches: 15. In germline, CDR1 is MNHEY, CDR2 SMNVEV (reference sequence). The CDR3, as DNA: TGTGCCAGCAGCGGTCCCCTCCGGACTAGCGGGAGATCGGAGACCCAGTACTTC. As protein: CASSGPLRTSGRSETQYF.